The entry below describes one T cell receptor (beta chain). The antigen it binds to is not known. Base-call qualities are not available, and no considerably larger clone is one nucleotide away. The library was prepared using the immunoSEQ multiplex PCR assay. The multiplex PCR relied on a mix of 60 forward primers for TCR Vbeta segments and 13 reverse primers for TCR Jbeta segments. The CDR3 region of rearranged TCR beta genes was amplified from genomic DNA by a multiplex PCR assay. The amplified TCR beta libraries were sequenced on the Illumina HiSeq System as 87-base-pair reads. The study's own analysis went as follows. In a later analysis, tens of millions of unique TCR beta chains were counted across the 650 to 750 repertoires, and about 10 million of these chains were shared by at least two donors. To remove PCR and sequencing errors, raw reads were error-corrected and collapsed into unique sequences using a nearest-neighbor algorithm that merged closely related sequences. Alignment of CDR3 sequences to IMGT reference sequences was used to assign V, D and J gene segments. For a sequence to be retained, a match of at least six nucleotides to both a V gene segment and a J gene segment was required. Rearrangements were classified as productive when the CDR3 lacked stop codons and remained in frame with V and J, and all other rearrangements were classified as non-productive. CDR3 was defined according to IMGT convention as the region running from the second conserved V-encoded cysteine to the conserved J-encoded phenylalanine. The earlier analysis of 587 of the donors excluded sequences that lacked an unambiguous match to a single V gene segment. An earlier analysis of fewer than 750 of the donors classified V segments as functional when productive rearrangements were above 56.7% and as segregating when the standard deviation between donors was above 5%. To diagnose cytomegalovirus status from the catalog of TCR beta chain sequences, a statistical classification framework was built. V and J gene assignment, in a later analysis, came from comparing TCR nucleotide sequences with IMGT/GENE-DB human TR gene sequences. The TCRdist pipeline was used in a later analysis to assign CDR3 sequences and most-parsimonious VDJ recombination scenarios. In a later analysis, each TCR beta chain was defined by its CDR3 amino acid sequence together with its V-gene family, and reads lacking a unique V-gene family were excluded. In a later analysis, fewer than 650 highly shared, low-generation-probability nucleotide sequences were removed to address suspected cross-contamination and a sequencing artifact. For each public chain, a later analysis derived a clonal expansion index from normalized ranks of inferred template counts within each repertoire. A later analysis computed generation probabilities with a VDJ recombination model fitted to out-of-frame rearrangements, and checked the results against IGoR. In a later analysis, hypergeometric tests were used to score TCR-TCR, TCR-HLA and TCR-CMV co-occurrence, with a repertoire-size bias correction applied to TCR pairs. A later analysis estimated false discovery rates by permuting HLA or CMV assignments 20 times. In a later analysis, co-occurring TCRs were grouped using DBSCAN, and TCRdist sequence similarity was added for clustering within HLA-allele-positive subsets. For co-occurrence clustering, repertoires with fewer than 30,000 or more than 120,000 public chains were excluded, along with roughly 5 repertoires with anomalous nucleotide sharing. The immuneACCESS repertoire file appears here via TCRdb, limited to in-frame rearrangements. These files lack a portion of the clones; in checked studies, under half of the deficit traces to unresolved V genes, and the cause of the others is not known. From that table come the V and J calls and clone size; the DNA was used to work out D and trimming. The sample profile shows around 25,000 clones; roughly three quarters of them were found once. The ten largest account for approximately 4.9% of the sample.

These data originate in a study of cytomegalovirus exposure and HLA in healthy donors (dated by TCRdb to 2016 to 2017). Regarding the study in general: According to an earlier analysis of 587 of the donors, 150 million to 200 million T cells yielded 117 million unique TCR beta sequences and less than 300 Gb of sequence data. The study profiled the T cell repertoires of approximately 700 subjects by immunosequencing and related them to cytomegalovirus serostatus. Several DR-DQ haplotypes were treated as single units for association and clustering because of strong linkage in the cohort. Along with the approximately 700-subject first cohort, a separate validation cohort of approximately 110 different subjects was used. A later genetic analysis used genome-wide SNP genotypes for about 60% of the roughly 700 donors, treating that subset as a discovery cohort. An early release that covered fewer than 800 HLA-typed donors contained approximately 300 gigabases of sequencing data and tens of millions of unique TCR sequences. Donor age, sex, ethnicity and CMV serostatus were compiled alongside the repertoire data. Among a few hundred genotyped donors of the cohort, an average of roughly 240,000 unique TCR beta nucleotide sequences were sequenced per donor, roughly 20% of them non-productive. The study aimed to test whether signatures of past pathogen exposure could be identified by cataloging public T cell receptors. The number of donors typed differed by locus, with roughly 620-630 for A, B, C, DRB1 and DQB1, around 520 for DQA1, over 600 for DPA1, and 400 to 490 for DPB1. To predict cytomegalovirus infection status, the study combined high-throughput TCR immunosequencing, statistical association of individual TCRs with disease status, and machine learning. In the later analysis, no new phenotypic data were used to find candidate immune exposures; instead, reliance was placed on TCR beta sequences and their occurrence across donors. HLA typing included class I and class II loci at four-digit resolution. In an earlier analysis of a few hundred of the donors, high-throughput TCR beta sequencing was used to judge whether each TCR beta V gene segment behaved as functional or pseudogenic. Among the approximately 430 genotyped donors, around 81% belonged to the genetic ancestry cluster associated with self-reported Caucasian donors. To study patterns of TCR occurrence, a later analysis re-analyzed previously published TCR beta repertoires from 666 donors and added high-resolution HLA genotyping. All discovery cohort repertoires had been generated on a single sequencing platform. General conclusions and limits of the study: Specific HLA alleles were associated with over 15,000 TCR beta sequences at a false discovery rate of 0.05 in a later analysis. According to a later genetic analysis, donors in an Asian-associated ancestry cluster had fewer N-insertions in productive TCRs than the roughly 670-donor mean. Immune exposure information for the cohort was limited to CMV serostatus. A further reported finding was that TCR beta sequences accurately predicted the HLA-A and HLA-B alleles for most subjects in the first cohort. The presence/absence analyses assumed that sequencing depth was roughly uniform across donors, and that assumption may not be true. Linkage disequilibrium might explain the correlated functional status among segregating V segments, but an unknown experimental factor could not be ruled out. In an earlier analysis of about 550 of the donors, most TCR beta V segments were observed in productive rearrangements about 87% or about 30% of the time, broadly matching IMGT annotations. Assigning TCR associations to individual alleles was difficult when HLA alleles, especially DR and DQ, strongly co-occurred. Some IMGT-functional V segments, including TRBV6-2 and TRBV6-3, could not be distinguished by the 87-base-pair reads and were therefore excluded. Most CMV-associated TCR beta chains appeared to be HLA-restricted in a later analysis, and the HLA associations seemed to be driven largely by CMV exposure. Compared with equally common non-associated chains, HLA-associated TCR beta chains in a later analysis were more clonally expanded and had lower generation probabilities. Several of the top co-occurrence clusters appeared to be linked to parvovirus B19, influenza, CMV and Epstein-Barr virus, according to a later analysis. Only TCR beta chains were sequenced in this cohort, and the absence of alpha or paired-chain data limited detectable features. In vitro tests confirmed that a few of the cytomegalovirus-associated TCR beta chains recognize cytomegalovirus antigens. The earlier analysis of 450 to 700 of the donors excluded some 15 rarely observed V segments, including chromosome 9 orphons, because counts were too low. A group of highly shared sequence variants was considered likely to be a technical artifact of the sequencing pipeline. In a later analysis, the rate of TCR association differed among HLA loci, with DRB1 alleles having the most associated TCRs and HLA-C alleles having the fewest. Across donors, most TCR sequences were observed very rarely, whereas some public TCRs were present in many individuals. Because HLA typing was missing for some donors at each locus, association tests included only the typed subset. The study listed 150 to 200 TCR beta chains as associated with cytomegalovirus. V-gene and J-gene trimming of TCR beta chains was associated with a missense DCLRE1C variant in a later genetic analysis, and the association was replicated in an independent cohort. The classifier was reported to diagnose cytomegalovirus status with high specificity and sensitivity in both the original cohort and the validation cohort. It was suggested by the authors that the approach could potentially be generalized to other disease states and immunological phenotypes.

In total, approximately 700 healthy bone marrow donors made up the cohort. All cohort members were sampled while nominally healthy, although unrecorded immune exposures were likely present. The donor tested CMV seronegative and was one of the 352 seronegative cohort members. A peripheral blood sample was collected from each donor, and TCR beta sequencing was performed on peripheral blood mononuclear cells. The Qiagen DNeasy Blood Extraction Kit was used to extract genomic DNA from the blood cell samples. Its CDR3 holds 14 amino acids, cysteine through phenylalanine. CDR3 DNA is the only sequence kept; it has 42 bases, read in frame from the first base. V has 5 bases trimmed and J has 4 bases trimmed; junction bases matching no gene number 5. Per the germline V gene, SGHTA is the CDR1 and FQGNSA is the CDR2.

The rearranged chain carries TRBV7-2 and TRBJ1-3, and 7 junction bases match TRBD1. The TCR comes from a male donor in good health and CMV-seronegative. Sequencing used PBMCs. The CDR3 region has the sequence CASSATGVGNTIYF. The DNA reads TGTGCCAGCAGCGCCACAGGGGTCGGAAACACCATATATTTT.